This T cell receptor beta chain was found in a study of CD8+ T cells in alopecia areata. Looked up from germline, CDR1 is SQVTM and CDR2 is ANQGSEA. V was trimmed by 6 bases and J by 7 bases, leaving 15 bases between them. This CDR3 contains 13 residues. RNA, once extracted, was reverse transcribed into cDNA for use as the sequencing template. The method was immunoSEQ multiplex PCR; TCRdb's version includes in-frame clones alone and lacks a portion of them. Among over 150,000 clones listed, more than 55% were seen once. Treatment described: oral pan-JAK inhibitor, 5-10 mg twice daily. Peripheral blood and lesional scalp punch biopsies were taken from alopecia areata patients.

Sequencing used CD4+ T cells sorted from blood, obtained at week 4, from a patient treated with tofacitinib. The genes are TRBV29-1 and TRBJ1-4; D unresolved. This sequence was found in a human donor with alopecia areata. This CDR3 reads CSVDAGMGEKLFF. In DNA form, the CDR3 reads TGCAGCGTAGACGCGGGGATGGGTGAAAAACTGTTTTTT.